The 6 T cell receptor beta chains listed next were all sequenced from one sample in a study of T cell responses to AZD1222 COVID-19 vaccine. TCRdb's table, derived via immunoSEQ multiplex PCR, lists solely in-frame clones and lacks some. The sample lists about 120,000 clones, more than 85% occurring once. The specimen was peripheral blood, collected on day 0 of AZD1222 vaccination. The receptors shown here come from an adult in good health.

This chain links TRBV12-5 with TRBJ2-1; maybe TRBD1 (5 bases). Germline CDR1 LGHNT, CDR2 FRNRAP. V was shortened by 1 base and J by 4 bases, with 8 bases between the two germline ends. The CDR3 loop spans 14 amino acids. CDR3 bases: TGTGCTAGTGGTTTGGGGACACCATACAATGAGCAGTTCTTC. Its translation: CASGLGTPYNEQFF.

The chain couples TRBV19 to TRBJ1-1; a possible D gene is TRBD1 (6 bases). V was cut by 6 bases and J by 2 bases, with 16 bases left in between. This CDR3 is 15 amino acids long. Per the germline V gene, CDR1 is LNHDA and CDR2 is SQIVND (reference sequence). CDR3 residues: CASRSLGQTNTEAFF. In DNA form, the CDR3 reads TGTGCCAGTAGGAGTCTCGGACAGACTAACACTGAAGCTTTCTTT. Full variable domain (missing parts from reference TRBV19 and TRBJ1-1): DGGITQSPKYLFRKEGQNVTLSCEQNLNHDAMYWYRQDPGQGLRLIYYSQIVNDFQKGDIAEGYSVSREKKESFPLTVTSAQKNPTAFYLCASRSLGQTNTEAFFGQGTRLTVV.

The CDR3 DNA reads as TGTGCCAGCTCTCCGGACACTGAAGCTTTCTTT. Protein product: CASSPDTEAFF. This chain links TRBV18 with TRBJ1-1; D gene uncertain. The CDR3 runs 11 residues. The germline V gene encodes CDR1 KGHSH and CDR2 LQKENI. V gave up 6 bases and J gave up 3 bases, with 5 bases separating them. Based on the CDR3 plus reference TRBV18 and TRBJ1-1, the full variable domain is NAGVMQNPRHLVRRRGQEARLRCSPMKGHSHVYWYRQLPEEGLKFMVYLQKENIIDESGMPKERFSAEFPKEGPSILRIQQVVRGDSAAYFCASSPDTEAFFGQGTRLTVV.

The V and J genes are TRBV6-5 and TRBJ2-3, with D tentatively TRBD2 (6 bases). CDR1 and CDR2 from the germline V gene are MNHEY and SVGAGI. CDR3 length equals 16 residues. The V end was cut by 3 bases, the J end by 1 base, with 14 bases between. CDR3 amino acids: CASSYSLAGRTDTQYF. The CDR3 nucleotides are TGTGCCAGCAGTTATAGTTTGGCGGGGCGCACAGATACGCAGTATTTT.

V is TRBV19 and J is TRBJ2-3; TRBD1 might be the D (5 bases). V was cut by 4 bases and J by 1 base, with 15 bases left in between. Germline V gene sequence: CDR1 LNHDA, CDR2 SQIVND (reference sequence). This CDR3 region has 16 residues. The DNA of the CDR3 is TGTGCCAGTAGTAAGGGGCGGCCCCAAGGCACAGATACGCAGTATTTT. It is translated as CASSKGRPQGTDTQYF.

This chain uses TRBV6-2 or TRBV6-3 with TRBJ2-7; a weak D match, TRBD1 (6 bases). Per germline, CDR1 MNHEY and CDR2 SVGEGT. Trimming pared 4 bases from V and 0 bases from J, leaving 19 bases between. This CDR3 is 17 amino acids long. DNA of the CDR3: TGTGCCAGCAGTTTCTCCGTGGGGGCAGGGGTCTCCTACGAGCAGTACTTC. As protein: CASSFSVGAGVSYEQYF.